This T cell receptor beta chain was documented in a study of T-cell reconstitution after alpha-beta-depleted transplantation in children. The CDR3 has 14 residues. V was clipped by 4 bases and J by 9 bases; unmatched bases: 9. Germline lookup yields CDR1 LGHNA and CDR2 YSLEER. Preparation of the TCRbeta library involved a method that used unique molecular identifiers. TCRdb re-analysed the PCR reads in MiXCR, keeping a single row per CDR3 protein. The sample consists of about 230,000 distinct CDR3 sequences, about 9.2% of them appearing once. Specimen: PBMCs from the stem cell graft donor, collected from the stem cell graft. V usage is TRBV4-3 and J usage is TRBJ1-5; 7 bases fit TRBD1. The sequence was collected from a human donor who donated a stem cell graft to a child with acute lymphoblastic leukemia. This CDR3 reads CASSLGTDDRPQHF. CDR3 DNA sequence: TGCGCCAGCAGCCTGGGGACAGACGATAGGCCCCAGCATTTT.